This note documents a single T cell receptor (beta chain) sequence. Germline V gene lookup returns CDR1 SGHRS and CDR2 YFSETQ. The CDR3 contains 12 residues. V lost 7 bases and J lost 5, with 11 bases in between. Regions amplified from RNA transcripts were the TCR beta CDR3 regions. A first-round RT-PCR of the TCR CDR3 used the HTBI primer set. Via MiXCR, TCRdb re-called the multiplex PCR reads, giving one row per CDR3 protein. The sample has around 580,000 distinct CDR3 sequences, over 15% seen once; the top ten hold 15% to 20%. These data are taken from a study of T cells in Graves' hyperthyroidism and ophthalmopathy. Graves' hyperthyroidism qualified as stable when ophthalmopathy did not progress within 18 months.

Sequencing used blood. The source is a woman aged 18-30 years with Graves' hyperthyroidism. The rearrangement joins TRBV5-1 to TRBJ2-3, with D perhaps TRBD2 (5 bases). This CDR3 reads CASGAEGDTQYF. The CDR3 nucleotides read TGCGCCAGCGGCGCCGAGGGAGATACGCAGTATTTT.